This entry features one TCR beta chain sequence. The antigen is undetermined. This record belongs to a study of cytomegalovirus exposure and HLA in healthy donors. General study points: There were around 160 TCR beta chains listed as cytomegalovirus-associated. Most TCR beta V segments were productive about 87% or about 30% of the time in an earlier analysis.

CDR1 and CDR2 (germline): GTSNPN, SVGIG (reference sequence). The length of the CDR3 is 15 residues. With 3 bases clipped from V and 5 bases from J, the junction kept 9 bases outside the gene matches. In the PCR, 60 Vbeta and 13 Jbeta primers were used. Clones were sequenced by immunoSEQ multiplex PCR, and TCRdb holds only the in-frame ones, with some missing. The table has about 140,000 clones, roughly 80% seen once. The chain recombines TRBV30 with TRBJ1-4, with 7 nucleotides matching TRBD1. The sequence was obtained from a woman aged 45-65 years in good health and CMV-seropositive. Material for sequencing was PBMCs. The chain's CDR3 is CAWSPGGSGNEKLFF. CDR3 nucleotides: TGTGCCTGGAGCCCAGGGGGGTCGGGGAATGAAAAACTGTTTTTT.